This TCR beta chain was found in a study of blood T cell repertoires in COVID-19. Overall study context: The United States, Italy and Spain were the sources of the acute and convalescent COVID-19 samples. PBMCs, B-cell-depleted T cells, or T cells were the source of the cDNA or gDNA that made up the material.

The method was immunoSEQ multiplex PCR; TCRdb's version includes in-frame clones alone and lacks a portion of them. The sample lists 200,000 to 250,000 clones, 85% to 90% seen once, with around 1% in the top ten. This CDR3 spans 15 amino acids. CDR1 is MGHRA and CDR2 is YSYEKL in the germline V gene. V dropped 0 bases and J dropped 3; count of bases not matched to a gene: 2. The gene calls are TRBV4-1 and TRBJ1-1, with 9 bases that match TRBD1. The sample was PBMCs or T cells enriched from blood (not recorded which). The sequence was obtained from a man aged 45 to 65 who had been exposed to COVID-19. The CDR3 DNA is TGCGCCAGCAGCCAAGATGACAGGGGGTACACTGAAGCTTTCTTT. It encodes CASSQDDRGYTEAFF.